This TCR beta chain was observed in a study of technical replicates of blood from several donors. This table comes from immunoSEQ multiplex PCR, and its TCRdb copy is limited to in-frame clones, with some not included. The table has just over 75,000 clones, 85% to 95% seen once. The germline gives CDR1 SGHVS, CDR2 FQNEAQ. J gave up 6 bases and V 1 base, and 5 bases lay outside the gene matches. The CDR3 contains 16 residues. V is TRBV7-8 and J is TRBJ2-1, with 11 bases matching TRBD2. Specimen: T cells isolated from PBMCs. The receptor's source is a human donor in good health. The DNA for the CDR3 is TGTGCCAGCAGCTTAGGAGGTCTAGCGGGAGGCAATGAGCAGTTCTTC. This encodes CASSLGGLAGGNEQFF.